This TCR beta chain was profiled in a study of beta chain features in type 1 diabetes (dated by TCRdb to 2016 to 2019). Broadly, across the study: Mean age, gender distribution, total cell number and subset yield were not different between patients and healthy donors. Across all samples, approximately 98,000,000 sorted cells were examined, and cell number per subset correlated strongly with RNA yield. The study compared the TCRB repertoires of sorted circulating CD4+ T cell subsets in recently diagnosed type 1 diabetes patients with those in matched healthy donors. Whereas all 30 or so donors provided naive and central memory subsets, regulatory and stem cell-like memory subsets were isolated from just 8 patients and roughly 8 healthy donors.

A single peripheral blood draw of approximately 120 mL on average was collected from each donor into heparinised tubes. A BD FACSAria II and a panel including CD45RO, CCR7, CD25, CD127, CD95 and CD27 were used to sort naive, central memory, regulatory and stem cell-like memory CD4+ T cells. A purity above 95% was achieved for all sorted populations. PBMCs were isolated right away by Lymphoprep density gradient centrifugation and were stained directly, without culture. So that batch effects would be minimized, each experiment stained and sorted samples in pairs, pairing one healthy donor with one patient. All of the isolated RNA was reverse transcribed with the High Capacity cDNA Reverse Transcription Kit, so expressed TCRB transcripts were sequenced. Deep immunoSEQ sequencing was applied to naive, central memory and regulatory T cell samples, giving an average of about 3.8 million total reads per sample. Sorted cells were lysed in RLT buffer and RNA was extracted with DNase-treated RNeasy Micro or Mini kits, depending on cell number. To prevent cross-contamination, every cell subset was processed on its own, while patient and healthy donor samples were processed together. Using the immunoSEQ multiplex PCR, TCRB sequences were amplified from cDNA into 87-bp fragments spanning the CDR3 region. The amplicons were sequenced using the Illumina HiSeq platform. Turning to the authors' computational methods: Synthetic template baselines were used to correct PCR bias computationally, reads within Hamming distance 2 were collapsed, and singletons that could not be merged were discarded. By aligning reads against IMGT, V, D and J genes, CDR3 length, and insertions or deletions at six rearrangement sites were assigned. Within each subset, clonotype counts were normalized to sorted cell number, after which true diversity and Gini coefficients were computed with the tcR R package. The overlap coefficient, calculated on TCRB nucleotide sequences, was used to measure repertoire sharing. Out-of-frame TCRB sequences from naive cells were analyzed to stand in for the pre-selection repertoire. In its TCRdb copy, this immuneACCESS table keeps in-frame sequences only and misses some clones. Where compared with another copy, unresolved V genes explain less than half of these, and the others have no known cause. That table supplies the V and J calls and clone size; D and trimming were determined from the DNA. The sample table records some 900,000 clones; 15% to 20% of these occur just once. Of the sample, around 0.02% is held by the ten largest clones.

According to the germline V gene, CDR1 reads MDHEN and CDR2 reads SYDVKM. Spanning cysteine to phenylalanine, the CDR3 consists of 12 amino acids. The retained sequence is limited to the CDR3, 36 bases, with the frame set at the first base. Relative to germline, V is 5 bases shorter and J is 4 bases shorter, with 9 bases between their ends. Points the paper makes about the study in general: Because cDNA was sequenced instead of genomic DNA, activated cells with high expression could be over-represented, although the groups did not differ in activation or CD3 levels. Because the HLA sub-analyses included only small numbers of individuals, any influence of HLA type on TCRB rearrangement was left unresolved. Patients with type 1 diabetes made fewer insertions and deleted more nucleotides at VDJ recombination sites, implying thymic rearrangement abnormalities. A moderate but significant shortening of TCRB CDR3 length was observed in type 1 diabetes patients in all four CD4+ subsets. PCR might favor shorter templates, but patient and control samples were amplified and corrected together, so any skew would affect both groups equally. Naive, central memory and regulatory TCRB repertoires appeared to be more similar among patients than among healthy donors.

In this sample, this clone turned up a few times. This clone's antigen is unknown. Base qualities are missing; no much larger clone stands one base away. The clonotype comes from a woman under 30 in good health. The chain is made from TRBV28 and TRBJ2-7, and TRBD1 may be the D gene, going by 5 matching bases. The source material was naive CD4+ T cells from blood. Per the publication, the cell subset or site label means: true naive CD4+ T cells. The CDR3: CASSARVYEQYF. The DNA sequence is given as TGTGCCAGCAGTGCCAGGGTTTACGAGCAGTACTTC.